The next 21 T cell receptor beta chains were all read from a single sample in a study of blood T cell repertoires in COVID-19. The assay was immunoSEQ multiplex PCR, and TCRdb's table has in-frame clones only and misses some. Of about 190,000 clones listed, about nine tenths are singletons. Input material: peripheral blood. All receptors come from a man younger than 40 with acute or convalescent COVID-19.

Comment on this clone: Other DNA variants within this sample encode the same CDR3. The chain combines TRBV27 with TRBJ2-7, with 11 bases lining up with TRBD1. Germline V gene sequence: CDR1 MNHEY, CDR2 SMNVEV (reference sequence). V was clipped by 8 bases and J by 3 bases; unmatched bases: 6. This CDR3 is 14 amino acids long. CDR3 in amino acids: CASRRTGGVYEQYF. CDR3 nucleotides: TGTGCCAGCCGAAGGACAGGGGGCGTCTACGAGCAGTACTTC.

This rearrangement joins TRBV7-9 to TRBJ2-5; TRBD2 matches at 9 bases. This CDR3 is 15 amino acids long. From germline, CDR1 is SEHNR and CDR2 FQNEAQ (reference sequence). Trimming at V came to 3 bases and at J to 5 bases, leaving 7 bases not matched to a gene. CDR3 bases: TGTGCCAGCAGCTTTTTCGCGGGAGGGCTGGAGACCCAGTACTTC. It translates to CASSFFAGGLETQYF.

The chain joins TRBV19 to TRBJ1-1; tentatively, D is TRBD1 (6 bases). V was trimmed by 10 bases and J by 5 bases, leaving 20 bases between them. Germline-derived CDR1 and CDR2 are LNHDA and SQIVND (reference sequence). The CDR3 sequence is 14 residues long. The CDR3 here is CATQETGVVTEAFF. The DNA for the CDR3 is TGTGCCACCCAGGAGACAGGTGTAGTGACTGAAGCTTTCTTT.

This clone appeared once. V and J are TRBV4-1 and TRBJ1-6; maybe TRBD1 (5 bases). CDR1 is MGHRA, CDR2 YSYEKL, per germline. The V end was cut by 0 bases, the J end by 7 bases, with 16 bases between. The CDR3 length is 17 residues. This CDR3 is CASSQDGWAGRNSPLHF. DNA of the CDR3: TGCGCCAGCAGCCAAGATGGGTGGGCAGGGCGGAATTCACCCCTCCACTTT.

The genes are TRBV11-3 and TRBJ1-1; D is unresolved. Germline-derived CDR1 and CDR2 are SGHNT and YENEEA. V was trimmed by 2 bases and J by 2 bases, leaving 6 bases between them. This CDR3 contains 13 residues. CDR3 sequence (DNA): TGTGCCAGCAGCTTAACGACAAACACTGAAGCTTTCTTT. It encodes CASSLTTNTEAFF.

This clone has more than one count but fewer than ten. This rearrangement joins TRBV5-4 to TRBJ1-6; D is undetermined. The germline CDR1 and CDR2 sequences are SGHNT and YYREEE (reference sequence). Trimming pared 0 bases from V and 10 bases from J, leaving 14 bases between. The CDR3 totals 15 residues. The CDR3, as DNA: TGTGCCAGCAGCTTGGCGACAAACGGTAAATCACCCCTCCACTTT. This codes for CASSLATNGKSPLHF.

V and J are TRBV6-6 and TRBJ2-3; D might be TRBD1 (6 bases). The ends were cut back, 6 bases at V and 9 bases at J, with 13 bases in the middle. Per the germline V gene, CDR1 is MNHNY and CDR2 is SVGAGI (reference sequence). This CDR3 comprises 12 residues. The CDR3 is CASSYTGMTQYF. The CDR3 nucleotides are TGTGCCAGCAGCTATACAGGGATGACGCAGTATTTT.

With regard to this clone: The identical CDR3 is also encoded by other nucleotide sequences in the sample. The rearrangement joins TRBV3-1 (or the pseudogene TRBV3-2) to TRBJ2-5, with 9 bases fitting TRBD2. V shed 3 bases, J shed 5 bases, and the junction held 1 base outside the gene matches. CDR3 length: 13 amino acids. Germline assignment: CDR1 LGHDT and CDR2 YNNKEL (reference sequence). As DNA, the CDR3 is TGTGCCAGCAGCCAGCGGGGGGGGGAGACCCAGTACTTC. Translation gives CASSQRGGETQYF.

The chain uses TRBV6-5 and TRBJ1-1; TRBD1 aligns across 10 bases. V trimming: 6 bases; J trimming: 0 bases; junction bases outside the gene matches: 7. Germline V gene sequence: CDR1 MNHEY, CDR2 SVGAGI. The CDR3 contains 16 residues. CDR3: CASSYDRGRMNTEAFF. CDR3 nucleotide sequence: TGTGCCAGCAGCTACGACAGGGGGCGGATGAACACTGAAGCTTTCTTT.

The CDR3 protein is CAWRPTYGYTF. The CDR3 DNA reads as TGTGCCTGGAGACCTACCTATGGCTACACCTTC. V gene TRBV30 combines with J gene TRBJ1-2; D call uncertain. The CDR3 contains 11 residues. The ends were cut back, 3 bases at V and 4 bases at J, with 6 bases in the middle. Looked up from germline, CDR1 is GTSNPN and CDR2 is SVGIG (reference sequence).

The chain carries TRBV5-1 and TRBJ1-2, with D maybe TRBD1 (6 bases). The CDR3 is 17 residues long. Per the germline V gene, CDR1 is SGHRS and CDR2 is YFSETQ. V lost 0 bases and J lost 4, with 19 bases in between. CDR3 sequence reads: CASSLDLLAGASYGYTF. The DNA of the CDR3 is TGCGCCAGCAGCTTGGATCTCTTGGCAGGGGCCAGCTATGGCTACACCTTC.

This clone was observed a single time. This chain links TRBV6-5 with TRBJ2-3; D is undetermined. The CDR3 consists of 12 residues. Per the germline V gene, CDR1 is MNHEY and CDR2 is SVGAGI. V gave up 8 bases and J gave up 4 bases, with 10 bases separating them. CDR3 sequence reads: CASSYTPDTQYF. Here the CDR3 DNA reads TGTGCCAGCTCTTACACCCCAGATACGCAGTATTTT.

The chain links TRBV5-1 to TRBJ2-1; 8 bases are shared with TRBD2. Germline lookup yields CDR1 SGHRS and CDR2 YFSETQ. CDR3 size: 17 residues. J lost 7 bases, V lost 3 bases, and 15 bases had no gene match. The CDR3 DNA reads TGCGCCAGCAGCTCTTACCCAACCGGGAGGGCGGTGAATGAGCAGTTCTTC. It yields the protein CASSSYPTGRAVNEQFF.

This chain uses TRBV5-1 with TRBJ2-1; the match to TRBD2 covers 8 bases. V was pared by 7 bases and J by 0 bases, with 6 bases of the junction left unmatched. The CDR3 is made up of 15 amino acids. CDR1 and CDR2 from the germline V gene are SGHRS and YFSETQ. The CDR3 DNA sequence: TGCGCCAGCCTCCCCGGGACTAGCTCCTACAATGAGCAGTTCTTC. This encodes CASLPGTSSYNEQFF.

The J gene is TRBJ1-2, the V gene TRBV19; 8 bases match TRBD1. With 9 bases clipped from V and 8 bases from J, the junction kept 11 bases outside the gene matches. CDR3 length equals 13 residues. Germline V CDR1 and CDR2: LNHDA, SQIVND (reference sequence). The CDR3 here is CASSPQGARGYTF. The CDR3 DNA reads TGTGCCAGCTCCCCGCAGGGGGCGCGGGGCTACACCTTC.

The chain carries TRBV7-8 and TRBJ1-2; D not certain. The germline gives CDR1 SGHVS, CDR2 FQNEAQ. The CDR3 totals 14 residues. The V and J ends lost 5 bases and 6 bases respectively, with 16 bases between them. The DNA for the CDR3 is TGTGCCAGCAGCCCCTCTCGAGATCTACATGGCTACACCTTC. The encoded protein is CASSPSRDLHGYTF.

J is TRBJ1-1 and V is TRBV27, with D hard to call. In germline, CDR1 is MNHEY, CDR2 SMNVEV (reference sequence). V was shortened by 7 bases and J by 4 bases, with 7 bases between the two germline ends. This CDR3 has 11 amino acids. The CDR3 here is CASTLGTEAFF. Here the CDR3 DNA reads TGTGCCAGCACCCTAGGCACTGAAGCTTTCTTT.

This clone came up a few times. This CDR3 reads CASRSSDGYTF. CDR3 DNA: TGTGCCAGTAGAAGCTCCGATGGCTACACCTTC. V gene TRBV12-3 or TRBV12-4 combines with J gene TRBJ1-2, with D uncertain. This CDR3 contains 11 residues. V was shortened by 9 bases and J by 6 bases, with 11 bases between the two germline ends.

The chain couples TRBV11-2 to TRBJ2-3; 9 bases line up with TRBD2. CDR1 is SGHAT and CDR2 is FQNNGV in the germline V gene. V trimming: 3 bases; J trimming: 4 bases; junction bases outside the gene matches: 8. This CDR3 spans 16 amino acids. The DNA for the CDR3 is TGTGCCAGCAGCTTTCGGGCGGGGGGGCCCCCAGATACGCAGTATTTT. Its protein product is CASSFRAGGPPDTQYF. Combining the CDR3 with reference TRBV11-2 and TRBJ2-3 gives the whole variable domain EAGVAQSPRYKIIEKRQSVAFWCNPISGHATLYWYQQILGQGPKLLIQFQNNGVVDDSQLPKDRFSAERLKGVDSTLKIQPAKLEDSAVYLCASSFRAGGPPDTQYFGPGTRLTVL.

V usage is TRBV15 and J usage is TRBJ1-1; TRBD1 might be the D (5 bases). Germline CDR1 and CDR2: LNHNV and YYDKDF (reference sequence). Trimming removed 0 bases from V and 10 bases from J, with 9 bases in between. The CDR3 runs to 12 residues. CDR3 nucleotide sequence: TGTGCCACCAGCAGAGATGCGGGGACAGCTTTCTTT. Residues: CATSRDAGTAFF.

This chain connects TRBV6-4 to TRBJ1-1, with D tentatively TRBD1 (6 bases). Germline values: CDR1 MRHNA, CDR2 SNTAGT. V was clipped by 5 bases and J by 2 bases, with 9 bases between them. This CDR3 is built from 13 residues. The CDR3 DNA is TGTGCCAGCAGTAGGGGGTTTAACACTGAAGCTTTCTTT. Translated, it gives CASSRGFNTEAFF.